What follows are 25 T cell receptor beta chains derived from one specimen sequenced in a study of T cell changes during pregnancy in multiple sclerosis. The data were produced by immunoSEQ multiplex PCR, yet TCRdb's version contains in-frame clones alone and is incomplete. The data hold about 89,000 clones, with 94% observed a single time. The sequencing used peripheral blood, collected in the third trimester of pregnancy. These receptor sequences come from a female donor with multiple sclerosis, enrolled in a pregnancy study.

The rearrangement joins TRBV7-2 to TRBJ1-1; 7 bases are a match to TRBD1. This CDR3 spans 16 amino acids. Looked up from germline, CDR1 is SGHTA and CDR2 is FQGNSA. Trimming removed 3 bases from V and 5 bases from J; junction bases left unmatched: 12. DNA of the CDR3: TGTGCCAGCAGCTTGTCCAGCCAAGGGGGCGGGACTGAAGCTTTCTTT. Its protein is CASSLSSQGGGTEAFF.

The gene calls are TRBV5-1 and TRBJ1-2; TRBD1 is a possible D gene (6 bases). There are 13 residues in the CDR3. In germline, CDR1 is SGHRS, CDR2 YFSETQ. Trimming removed 4 bases at V and 2 bases at J, with 9 bases between. The CDR3 DNA reads as TGCGCCAGCAGCCTTGACAGGAACTATGGCTACACCTTC. It specifies CASSLDRNYGYTF.

The chain couples TRBV5-1 to TRBJ1-1; TRBD1 might be the D (6 bases). The CDR3 runs 14 residues. V was shortened by 0 bases and J by 1 base, with 7 bases between the two germline ends. From germline, CDR1 is SGHRS and CDR2 YFSETQ. CDR3 residues: CASSLGQANTEAFF. The CDR3 DNA follows: TGCGCCAGCAGCTTGGGACAGGCGAACACTGAAGCTTTCTTT.

This chain uses TRBV5-6 with TRBJ2-1, with D perhaps matching TRBD2 (6 bases). V was clipped by 4 bases and J by 7 bases, with 9 bases between them. From germline, CDR1 is SGHDT and CDR2 YYEEEE. The CDR3 loop spans 12 amino acids. For the CDR3, the DNA is TGTGCCAGCAGCGAACGGGAGAATGAGCAGTTCTTC. It encodes CASSERENEQFF.

This chain uses TRBV2 with TRBJ1-1; TRBD1 is a possible D gene (6 bases). V shed 5 bases and J shed 0 bases, with 13 bases lying between them. The CDR3 is 15 residues long. CDR1 is SNHLY, CDR2 FYNNEI, per germline. CDR3 sequence reads: CASSYLDSLNTEAFF. CDR3 nucleotide sequence: TGTGCCAGCAGTTATTTGGACAGTTTGAACACTGAAGCTTTCTTT.

This chain uses TRBV2 with TRBJ1-2, with TRBD1 matching over 7 bases. From germline, CDR1 is SNHLY and CDR2 FYNNEI. There are 18 residues in the CDR3. With 6 bases clipped from V and 0 bases from J, the junction kept 16 bases outside the gene matches. The chain's CDR3 is CASSRRAGDSQANYGYTF. The CDR3 DNA follows: TGTGCCAGCAGCAGAAGGGCCGGGGACAGCCAAGCTAACTATGGCTACACCTTC.

The chain carries TRBV19 and TRBJ1-4; D is undetermined. Deletions cut 5 bases from V and 4 bases from J, with 5 bases between. The germline V gene has CDR1 LNHDA and CDR2 SQIVND (reference sequence). The CDR3 has 12 residues. As DNA, the CDR3 is TGTGCCAGTAGTTCATTTAATGAAAAACTGTTTTTT. Its protein is CASSSFNEKLFF.

The rearrangement joins TRBV4-1 to TRBJ1-2, with D perhaps TRBD1 (5 bases). Germline-derived CDR1 and CDR2 are MGHRA and YSYEKL. Trimming shortened V by 1 base and J by 5 bases, and 14 bases separated the two germline ends. This CDR3 has 15 amino acids. The CDR3 coding sequence is TGCGCCAGCAGCCAAGTTGCTCAACAGGCTTATGGCTACACCTTC. Amino acids: CASSQVAQQAYGYTF.

This clone was seen more than once but under ten times. The DNA of the CDR3 is TGTGCCAGCAGACCCCTCCCGGGAGGGGGCTACGGCTACACCTTC. Translated: CASRPLPGGGYGYTF. This chain links TRBV6-4 with TRBJ1-2; the match to TRBD1 covers 7 bases. The CDR3 is 15 amino acids. The germline V gene encodes CDR1 MRHNA and CDR2 SNTAGT. J was trimmed by 8 bases and V by 6 bases; bases with no gene match: 15.

V gene TRBV5-1 combines with J gene TRBJ2-3; 13 bases are shared with TRBD2. This CDR3 spans 17 amino acids. The germline V gene has CDR1 SGHRS and CDR2 YFSETQ. The V and J ends lost 9 bases and 3 bases, in that order; junction bases with no gene match: 13. In DNA, the CDR3 is TGCGCCAACCCAAACAAAGGACTAGCGGGAGATACAGATACGCAGTATTTT. Translated, it gives CANPNKGLAGDTDTQYF.

The table lists this clone with a count of one. Germline is not matched at one junction end, which may reflect a read error. The CDR3 nucleotides are TGTGCCAGCAGCCTAGCCTCGTACAATGAGCAGTTCTTC. This codes for CASSLASYNEQFF. The V gene is TRBV7-6, the J gene TRBJ2-1, with TRBD2 as a possible D gene (5 bases). Germline V gives CDR1 SGHVS, CDR2 FNYEAQ. The CDR3 is 13 amino acids.

This chain uses TRBV4-1 with TRBJ2-3, with 12 bases matching TRBD2. The germline CDR1 and CDR2 sequences are MGHRA and YSYEKL. Trimming removed 1 base from V and 6 bases from J; junction bases left unmatched: 8. The CDR3 runs 17 residues. The CDR3 DNA follows: TGCGCCAGCAGCCAAGTCCCTAGCGGGAGGGCGGGGGATACGCAGTATTTT. It translates to CASSQVPSGRAGDTQYF.

This sequence joins TRBV15 and TRBJ2-7, with unresolved D. CDR1 is LNHNV, CDR2 YYDKDF, per germline (reference sequence). The CDR3 totals 13 residues. V lost 0 bases, J lost 6 bases, and 9 bases lay in between. Written as DNA, the CDR3 is TGTGCCACCAGCAGAGAAAGAGTTACCGAGCAGTACTTC. Its protein is CATSRERVTEQYF.

The chain carries TRBV7-9 and TRBJ2-7; 10 nucleotides align to TRBD2. V trimming: 5 bases; J trimming: 6 bases; junction bases outside the gene matches: 7. This CDR3 region has 14 residues. Germline V lookup: CDR1 SEHNR, CDR2 FQNEAQ (reference sequence). The chain's CDR3 is CASSASGRAGEQYF. CDR3 DNA sequence: TGTGCCAGCAGCGCGAGCGGGAGGGCCGGCGAGCAGTACTTC.

V is TRBV5-1 and J is TRBJ1-5; 9 bases align to TRBD1. The CDR3 extends over 14 amino acids. Germline loops: CDR1 SGHRS, CDR2 YFSETQ. Losses at the gene ends were 7 bases for V and 2 bases for J; bases not matched to a gene: 4. The CDR3: CASGGQGGNQPQHF. CDR3 nucleotides: TGCGCCAGCGGGGGACAGGGTGGCAATCAGCCCCAGCATTTT.

The J gene is TRBJ2-7, the V gene TRBV9; 11 nucleotides agree with TRBD1. CDR3 length: 15 amino acids. In germline, CDR1 is SGDLS, CDR2 YYNGEE. V lost 2 bases and J lost 3; bases outside the gene matches: 4. The CDR3 protein is CASSVGTGGDYEQYF. The CDR3 DNA reads as TGTGCCAGCAGCGTTGGGACAGGGGGTGACTACGAGCAGTACTTC.

V gene TRBV7-8 combines with J gene TRBJ1-1; no firm D call. This CDR3 comprises 14 residues. Trimming cost V 5 bases and J 10 bases, with 20 bases left between them. Germline loops: CDR1 SGHVS, CDR2 FQNEAQ. This CDR3 is CASSHPPTTLRAFF. CDR3 coding DNA: TGTGCCAGCAGCCACCCCCCTACCACCTTGCGAGCTTTCTTT. Using reference TRBV7-8 and TRBJ1-1 for the parts outside the CDR3, the full variable domain is GAGVSQSPRYKVAKRGQDVALRCDPISGHVSLFWYQQALGQGPEFLTYFQNEAQLDKSGLPSDRFFAERPEGSVSTLKIQRTQQEDSAVYLCASSHPPTTLRAFFGQGTRLTVV.

The chain uses TRBV5-8 and TRBJ1-3; D ambiguous. CDR3 size: 15 residues. The germline CDR1 and CDR2 sequences are SGHTS and YDEGEE. V was clipped by 0 bases and J by 4 bases, with 11 bases between them. The CDR3 DNA reads TGTGCCAGCAGCTTGGATTATAATCTCGGAAACACCATATATTTT. As protein: CASSLDYNLGNTIYF. The entire variable domain, with the rest obtained from reference TRBV5-8 and TRBJ1-3, is as follows: EAGVTQSPTHLIKTRGQQATLRCSPISGHTSVYWYQQALGLGLQFLLWYDEGEERNRGNFPPRFSGRQFPNYSSELNVNALELEDSALYLCASSLDYNLGNTIYFGEGSWLTVV.

The chain uses TRBV5-1 and TRBJ2-1; possibly TRBD1 for D (6 bases). This CDR3 has 14 residues. CDR1 and CDR2 (germline): SGHRS, YFSETQ. The V and J ends lost 0 bases and 5 bases respectively, with 9 bases between them. The CDR3 DNA is TGCGCCAGCAGCTTGGTTCCAGGGGACAATGAGCAGTTCTTC. It encodes CASSLVPGDNEQFF. Filled out from reference TRBV5-1 and TRBJ2-1, the complete variable domain reads KAGVTQTPRYLIKTRGQQVTLSCSPISGHRSVSWYQQTPGQGLQFLFEYFSETQRNKGNFPGRFSGRQFSNSRSEMNVSTLELGDSALYLCASSLVPGDNEQFFGPGTRLTVL.

The chain has TRBV4-3 and TRBJ2-3, with D possibly matching TRBD2 (5 bases). This CDR3 spans 16 amino acids. CDR1 and CDR2 from the germline V gene are LGHNA and YSLEER. Trimming took 3 bases from V and 5 from J, leaving 18 bases between them. The CDR3: CASSHRRVGEGDTQYF. The CDR3 coding sequence is TGCGCCAGCAGCCACCGAAGGGTGGGAGAGGGAGATACGCAGTATTTT.

The genes are TRBV10-1 and TRBJ1-1; a weak D match, TRBD1 (5 bases). The germline V gene has CDR1 WNHNN and CDR2 SYGVQD (reference sequence). The length of the CDR3 is 15 residues. Trimming removed 0 bases from V and 1 base from J, with 9 bases in between. The CDR3 loop is CASSESSTGNTEAFF. CDR3 bases: TGCGCCAGCAGTGAGTCGAGCACAGGGAACACTGAAGCTTTCTTT.

This clone is a singleton in its sample. The V gene is TRBV29-1, the J gene TRBJ2-4, with D tentatively TRBD2 (5 bases). The CDR3 is made up of 14 amino acids. Germline V gene sequence: CDR1 SQVTM, CDR2 ANQGSEA. Between the trimmed V and J ends, which lost 7 bases and 0 bases, there was a span of 13 bases. The CDR3 coding sequence is TGCAGCGCGCGATCCCGGGGAGCCAAAAACATTCAGTACTTC. This codes for CSARSRGAKNIQYF.

The J gene is TRBJ2-7, the V gene TRBV11-2, with a weak D call TRBD2 (6 bases). Germline CDR1 SGHAT, CDR2 FQNNGV. Deletions cut 4 bases from V and 6 bases from J, with 19 bases between. CDR3 length: 15 residues. This chain's CDR3 is CASSSSGSGVGEQYF. CDR3 DNA: TGTGCCAGCAGCTCCTCGGGGTCGGGAGTGGGCGAGCAGTACTTC.

A note on this clone: Other DNA sequences in the same sample also yield this CDR3. The rearrangement joins TRBV6-5 to TRBJ2-2, with a weak D call TRBD2 (5 bases). The V gene lost 0 bases and the J gene lost 7 bases, with 6 bases spanning the gap. The CDR3 runs 13 residues. CDR1 is MNHEY and CDR2 is SVGAGI in the germline V gene. In DNA form, the CDR3 reads TGTGCCAGCAGTTACTCGAGGGTCGGGGAGCTGTTTTTT. It encodes CASSYSRVGELFF.

The chain combines TRBV5-1 with TRBJ1-2; TRBD1 matches at 7 bases. The germline V gene has CDR1 SGHRS and CDR2 YFSETQ. This CDR3 comprises 12 residues. The junction had 4 bases not matched to a gene; V was cut back by 3 bases and J by 8 bases. Here the CDR3 reads CASSSGQEGYTF. DNA of the CDR3: TGCGCCAGCAGCTCCGGACAGGAAGGCTACACCTTC. The whole variable domain, remainder taken from reference TRBV5-1 and TRBJ1-2, is KAGVTQTPRYLIKTRGQQVTLSCSPISGHRSVSWYQQTPGQGLQFLFEYFSETQRNKGNFPGRFSGRQFSNSRSEMNVSTLELGDSALYLCASSSGQEGYTFGSGTRLTVV.